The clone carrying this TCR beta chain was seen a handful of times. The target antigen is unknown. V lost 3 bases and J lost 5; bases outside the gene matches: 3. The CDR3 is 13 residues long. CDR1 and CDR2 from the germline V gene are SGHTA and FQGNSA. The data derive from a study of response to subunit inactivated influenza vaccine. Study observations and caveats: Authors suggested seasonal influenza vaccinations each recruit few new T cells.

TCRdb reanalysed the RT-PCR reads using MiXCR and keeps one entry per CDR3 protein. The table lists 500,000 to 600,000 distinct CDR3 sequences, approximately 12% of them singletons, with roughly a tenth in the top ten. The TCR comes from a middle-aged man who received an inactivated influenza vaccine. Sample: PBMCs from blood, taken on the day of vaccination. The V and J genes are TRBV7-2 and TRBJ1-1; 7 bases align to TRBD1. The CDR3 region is CASSFKTGTEAFF. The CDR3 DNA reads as TGTGCCAGCAGCTTTAAGACAGGGACTGAAGCTTTCTTT.